This T cell receptor (beta chain) was found in a study of T cells in localized non-small cell lung cancer. The CDR3 has 14 residues. Germline assignment: CDR1 MNHNY and CDR2 SVGAGI (reference sequence). The V gene lost 5 bases and the J gene lost 3 bases, with 11 bases spanning the gap. Sequencing was performed with immunoSEQ multiplex PCR; in TCRdb, only in-frame clones are kept and a portion is missing. The profile shows about 130,000 clones, around 90% of them singletons. In regard to this clone: Its matching antigen is unknown.

Study conclusions and caveats: Out of the top 100 tumor clones, a median around 50 were seen in adjacent lung.

This receptor was identified in a female donor older than 55 with stage I lung adenocarcinoma. The chain employs TRBV6-6 and TRBJ1-3; D is undetermined. The sequencing used peripheral blood, collected before any cancer treatment. In DNA, the CDR3 is TGTGCCAGCAGTCCTTGGACTGGTGGAAACACCATATATTTT. As protein: CASSPWTGGNTIYF.